This T cell receptor beta chain was recorded in a study of T cells in Graves' hyperthyroidism and ophthalmopathy. About the research overall: Upon initial diagnosis and before any treatment, peripheral blood was collected.

The V and J ends lost 4 bases and 0 bases, in that order; junction bases with no gene match: 7. From germline, CDR1 is KGHSH and CDR2 LQKENI. The CDR3 has 17 amino acids. TCR beta CDR3 region amplification was performed from RNA transcripts. First-round RT-PCR of the TCR CDR3 relied on the HTBI primer set. MiXCR, applied by TCRdb to the multiplex PCR reads, yields one record per CDR3 protein. The profile covers 550,000 to 600,000 distinct CDR3 sequences, with 14% appearing a single time and about 7% taken by the ten largest. Ophthalmopathy patients had moderate-to-severe active disease, CAS ≥3, NOSPECS ≥4, and disease duration under 3 months. Diagnosis rested on symptoms, serum thyroxine and TRAb, thyroid ultrasound, and orbital computed tomography. This clonotype was detected a few times.

The chain carries TRBV18 and TRBJ1-1, with 11 bases fitting TRBD1. The sample was blood. This sequence was found in a young woman with Graves' ophthalmopathy. CDR3 loop: CASSRRDRGEMNTEAFF. The DNA of the CDR3 is TGTGCCAGCTCACGCAGGGACAGGGGGGAAATGAACACTGAAGCTTTCTTT.